This TCR beta chain originates from a study of immune cell composition in non-small cell lung cancer. The germline gives CDR1 KGHSH, CDR2 LQKENI. The CDR3 sequence is 13 residues long. With 4 bases clipped from V and 6 bases from J, the junction kept 3 bases outside the gene matches. The table came from immunoSEQ multiplex PCR; TCRdb's copy has only in-frame clones and leaves some out. The sample lists about 16,000 clones, 69% occurring once. The gene calls are TRBV18 and TRBJ1-2, with 9 bases matching TRBD1. This TCR was recovered from a human donor with non-small cell lung cancer. The sample was lung tumor tissue. CDR3 nucleotides: TGTGCCAGCTCACAACGGACAGGGGATGGCTACACCTTC. Its protein is CASSQRTGDGYTF.